One sample yielded the 12 T cell receptor beta chains listed below, sequenced in a study of metastatic and nonmetastatic thyroid tumors. TCRdb re-called the PCR reads through MiXCR. The table has more than 12,000 clones, roughly 20% seen once; the top ten hold 13%. The entire patient cohort was treatment-naive prior to thyroid surgery. The sequencing sample was made of blood. Receptor source: a female donor with papillary thyroid cancer or a benign thyroid nodule (not recorded which). Some clones in this sample may be carry-over from other donors' samples.

This clone showed up many times. J is TRBJ2-3 and V is TRBV11-1; D uncertain. The germline CDR1 and CDR2 sequences are SGHAT and FQDESV (reference sequence). Trimming stripped 4 bases from V and 1 base from J, with 12 bases between. The CDR3 is made up of 15 amino acids. The CDR3 loop reads CASSWVDGGTDTQYF. DNA of the CDR3: TGTGCCAGCAGCTGGGTCGATGGCGGCACAGATACGCAGTATTTT.

This clone showed up many times. The V and J genes are TRBV18 and TRBJ2-1; D is possibly TRBD1 (5 bases). Trimming left V 1 base short and J 5 bases short, with 12 bases between. The CDR3 extends over 15 amino acids. The germline gives CDR1 KGHSH, CDR2 LQKENI. CDR3 residues: CASSPLPTANNEQFF. In DNA, the CDR3 is TGTGCCAGCTCACCACTGCCGACAGCAAACAATGAGCAGTTCTTC.

This clone is labeled as medium-sized. The chain employs TRBV6-5 and TRBJ2-1; 9 nucleotides agree with TRBD2. Germline trimming cut 2 bases from V and 9 bases from J; bases unmatched to any gene: 8. Germline loops: CDR1 MNHEY, CDR2 SVGAGI. The CDR3 has 15 amino acids. The CDR3 coding sequence is TGTGCCAGCAGTTACAGCGGGAGGACGCCCCTTGAGCAGTTCTTC. It codes for CASSYSGRTPLEQFF.

This clone was counted only a few times. This chain uses TRBV7-9 with TRBJ1-4, with D possibly being TRBD1 (5 bases). V was clipped by 9 bases and J by 4 bases, with 15 bases between them. The CDR3 runs 14 residues. Germline assignment: CDR1 SEHNR and CDR2 FQNEAQ (reference sequence). The CDR3 coding sequence is TGTGCCAGTAAATTGACAGCGAGTAATGAAAAACTGTTTTTT. This translates into CASKLTASNEKLFF.

In its sample, this clone ranks as medium-sized (0.01 to 0.1%). The rearrangement links TRBV24-1 to TRBJ2-7, with 9 bases identical to TRBD1. The CDR3 has 16 amino acids. Germline V lookup: CDR1 KGHDR, CDR2 SFDVKD. Trimming took 2 bases from V and 6 from J; bases not matched to a gene: 10. The CDR3 bases are TGTGCCACCAGTGATTACTCCGGGACAGGGCGCAGCGAGCAGTACTTC. This gives the protein CATSDYSGTGRSEQYF.

Relative to its sample, this clone is medium-sized. The V gene is TRBV24-1, the J gene TRBJ2-2; D is unresolved. Germline CDR1 and CDR2: KGHDR and SFDVKD. This CDR3 region has 11 residues. The V end lost 7 bases, the J end lost 7 bases, and 6 bases lay between the germline ends. The CDR3 spells CATRGGGELFF. The CDR3 DNA reads TGTGCCACCAGAGGTGGCGGGGAGCTGTTTTTT.

This clone was counted at least ten times. The CDR3 coding sequence is TGTGCCACCGAGGGTAGCGGGAGAAAGTTCTTC. It yields the protein CATEGSGRKFF. J is TRBJ2-1 and V is TRBV7-9; 9 nucleotides match TRBD2. The J segment lost 14 bases and the V segment lost 10 bases, leaving 9 bases of the junction unmatched. The CDR3 is 11 amino acids. CDR1 and CDR2 from the germline V gene are SEHNR and FQNEAQ (reference sequence).

The sample holds a few counts of this clone. The CDR3 DNA follows: TGTGCCAGCCGGGACAGGAACTATGGCTACACCTTC. Its protein is CASRDRNYGYTF. The genes are TRBV2 and TRBJ1-2, with 8 bases lining up with TRBD1. Looked up from germline, CDR1 is SNHLY and CDR2 is FYNNEI. The V and J ends lost 8 bases and 2 bases, in that order; junction bases with no gene match: 1. The CDR3 sequence is 12 residues long.

The gene calls are TRBV9 and TRBJ2-7; no reliable D call. The V gene lost 4 bases and the J gene lost 2 bases, with 16 bases spanning the gap. From germline, CDR1 is SGDLS and CDR2 YYNGEE. The CDR3 length is 15 residues. Here the CDR3 reads CASSLPLADPYEQYF. CDR3 nucleotides: TGTGCCAGCAGCTTGCCTCTTGCGGACCCCTACGAGCAGTACTTC.

A few counts support this clone. This sequence joins TRBV2 and TRBJ2-7; D unresolved. The ends were cut back, 4 bases at V and 2 bases at J, with 15 bases in the middle. Germline V gene sequence: CDR1 SNHLY, CDR2 FYNNEI. The CDR3 totals 15 residues. The CDR3 loop is CASSVRGMAPYEQYF. The CDR3 bases are TGTGCCAGCAGTGTTCGAGGTATGGCCCCCTACGAGCAGTACTTC.

By share of the sample, this clone is medium-sized. J is TRBJ1-6 and V is TRBV2; no firm D call. V lost 5 bases and J lost 8, with 7 bases in between. The CDR3 spans 12 residues. Germline CDR1 SNHLY, CDR2 FYNNEI. The CDR3 here is CASSSGDSPLHF. Written as DNA, the CDR3 is TGTGCCAGCAGTTCTGGGGATTCACCCCTCCACTTT. The variable domain in full, with the rest retrieved from reference TRBV2 and TRBJ1-6, is EPEVTQTPSHQVTQMGQEVILRCVPISNHLYFYWYRQILGQKVEFLVSFYNNEISEKSEIFDDQFSVERPDGSNFTLKIRSTKLEDSAMYFCASSSGDSPLHFGNGTRLTVT.

By share, this clone counts as medium-sized. The genes are TRBV5-1 and TRBJ1-6; TRBD1 agrees at 7 bases. Germline CDR1 and CDR2: SGHRS and YFSETQ. CDR3 size: 14 residues. Trimming at V came to 1 base and at J to 6 bases, leaving 1 base not matched to a gene. Here the CDR3 DNA reads TGCGCCAGCAGCTTGCACAGGGGTAATTCACCCCTCCACTTT. Its protein is CASSLHRGNSPLHF.